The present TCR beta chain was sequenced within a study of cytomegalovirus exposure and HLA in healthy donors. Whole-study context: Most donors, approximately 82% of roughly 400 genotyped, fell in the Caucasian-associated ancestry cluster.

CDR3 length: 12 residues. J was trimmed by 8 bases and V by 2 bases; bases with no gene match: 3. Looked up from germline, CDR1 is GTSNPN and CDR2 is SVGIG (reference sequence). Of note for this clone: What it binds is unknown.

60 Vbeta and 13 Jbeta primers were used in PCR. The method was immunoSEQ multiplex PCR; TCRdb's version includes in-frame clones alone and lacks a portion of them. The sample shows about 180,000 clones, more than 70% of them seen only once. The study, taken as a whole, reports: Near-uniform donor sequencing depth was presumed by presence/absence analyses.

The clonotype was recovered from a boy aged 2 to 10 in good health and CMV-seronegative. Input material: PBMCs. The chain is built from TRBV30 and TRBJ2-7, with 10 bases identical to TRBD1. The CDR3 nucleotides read TGTGCCTGGAGTTCGGACAGGGGGAAGCAGTACTTC. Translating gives CAWSSDRGKQYF.